The 21 T cell receptor beta chains presented below share a single source sample, sequenced in a study of graft-versus-host responses after intestinal transplantation. Using immunoSEQ multiplex PCR, the repertoire was profiled, and TCRdb retains in-frame clones only, with some absent. The profile shows around 100,000 clones, about 92% of them singletons. For these TCRs, the target antigens are not known. The source was unstimulated CD4+ T cells sorted from spleen or lymph node cells, collected before transplant. The receptors stem from a human donor who was the organ donor for an intestinal transplant.

CDR3 protein: CASSLVERVYYEQYF. In DNA form, the CDR3 reads TGTGCCAGCAGCTTGGTGGAGCGGGTGTACTACGAGCAGTACTTC. The rearrangement uses TRBV5-6 and TRBJ2-7, with D possibly TRBD2 on 6 matching bases. V gave up 0 bases and J gave up 3 bases, with 13 bases separating them. This CDR3 is 15 amino acids long. Germline V gene lookup returns CDR1 SGHDT and CDR2 YYEEEE. Full variable domain (outside the CDR3, taken from reference TRBV5-6 and TRBJ2-7): DAGVTQSPTHLIKTRGQQVTLRCSPKSGHDTVSWYQQALGQGPQFIFQYYEEEERQRGNFPDRFSGHQFPNYSSELNVNALLLGDSALYLCASSLVERVYYEQYFGPGTRLTVT.

The chain recombines TRBV19 with TRBJ1-2; 8 nucleotides match TRBD1. The CDR3 has 14 amino acids. Germline loops: CDR1 LNHDA, CDR2 SQIVND (reference sequence). Trimming took 3 bases from V and 4 from J; bases not matched to a gene: 4. In nucleotides, the CDR3 is TGTGCCAGTAGTATGCGGGGACAGGCCTATGGCTACACCTTC. Protein: CASSMRGQAYGYTF.

J is TRBJ2-2 and V is TRBV29-1; possibly TRBD1 for D (6 bases). The V gene lost 1 base and the J gene lost 2 bases, with 20 bases spanning the gap. The germline V gene encodes CDR1 SQVTM and CDR2 ANQGSEA. The length of the CDR3 is 18 residues. CDR3 sequence: CSVEGLTDSKDNTGELFF. The DNA for the CDR3 is TGCAGCGTTGAAGGTTTAACGGACAGCAAGGATAACACCGGGGAGCTGTTTTTT.

A remark on this clone: The junction differs from germline at one of its ends, possibly a read error. The J gene is TRBJ2-1, the V gene TRBV10-2; D is possibly TRBD1 or TRBD2 (5 bases each). Germline V lookup: CDR1 WSHSY, CDR2 SAAADI. CDR3 length: 13 amino acids. CDR3 protein: CASTEGPYNEQFF. CDR3 in DNA: TGCGCCAGCACTGAGGGACCTTACAATGAGCAGTTCTTC.

This sequence joins TRBV5-1 and TRBJ1-2; tentative D call: TRBD1 (5 bases). V lost 4 bases to trimming and J lost 1 base, with 8 bases between them. This CDR3 region has 13 residues. Germline assignment: CDR1 SGHRS and CDR2 YFSETQ. The DNA of the CDR3 is TGCGCCAGCAGCGCGGACATTAACTATGGCTACACCTTC. Its protein product is CASSADINYGYTF.

This clone appeared a few times. This chain connects TRBV5-1 to TRBJ2-1, with a weak D call TRBD1 (5 bases). The ends were cut back, 0 bases at V and 7 bases at J, with 5 bases in the middle. CDR1 SGHRS and CDR2 YFSETQ come from the germline V gene. The CDR3 has 12 amino acids. For the CDR3, the DNA is TGCGCCAGCAGCTTGGGACAGAATGAGCAGTTCTTC. It yields the protein CASSLGQNEQFF.

The V call is TRBV13, the J call TRBJ2-6; D not certain. With 3 bases removed from V and 0 bases from J, the gap between germline ends came to 15 bases. Germline CDR1 and CDR2: PRHDT and FYEKMQ (reference sequence). There are 18 residues in the CDR3. The CDR3 sequence is CASSLQKRRASGANVLTF. In DNA form, the CDR3 reads TGTGCCAGCAGCTTGCAGAAACGTCGGGCCTCTGGGGCCAACGTCCTGACTTTC.

The genes are TRBV5-6 and TRBJ1-4, with 7 bases fitting TRBD1. This CDR3 is built from 14 residues. V trimming: 3 bases; J trimming: 7 bases; junction bases outside the gene matches: 6. Per the germline V gene, CDR1 is SGHDT and CDR2 is YYEEEE. Written as DNA, the CDR3 is TGTGCCAGCAGCTATGACAGGGATAGTGAAAAACTGTTTTTT. This translates into CASSYDRDSEKLFF.

The chain has TRBV6-1 and TRBJ1-2; D possibly corresponds to TRBD1 (6 bases). CDR3 length equals 17 residues. V was trimmed by 0 bases and J by 6 bases, leaving 20 bases between them. CDR1 is MNHNS, CDR2 SASEGT, per germline. The DNA for the CDR3 is TGTGCCAGCAGTGAAGCCCTCTGGCAGGGGCACTTTAATGGCTACACCTTC. This gives the protein CASSEALWQGHFNGYTF.

The CDR3 region has the DNA TGTGCCAGCAGCTTGGACAGCCAAGGCTACACCTTC. This gives the protein CASSLDSQGYTF. The V gene is TRBV5-4, the J gene TRBJ1-2; no firm D call. The germline CDR1 and CDR2 sequences are SGHNT and YYREEE (reference sequence). The CDR3 sequence is 12 residues long. Trimming stripped 0 bases from V and 8 bases from J, with 8 bases between.

This clone was observed a handful of times. The chain carries TRBV5-6 and TRBJ1-1; a weak D match, TRBD1 (5 bases). V lost 6 bases and J 6 bases, leaving 12 bases between the germline ends. Germline V gene sequence: CDR1 SGHDT, CDR2 YYEEEE. CDR3 length equals 12 residues. CDR3 sequence: CASTRDSPEAFF. For the CDR3, the DNA is TGTGCCAGCACCAGGGATAGTCCTGAAGCTTTCTTT.

The rearrangement joins TRBV4-1 to TRBJ2-7; D is unclear. Per germline, CDR1 MGHRA and CDR2 YSYEKL. Trimming removed 0 bases from V and 5 bases from J, with 14 bases in between. The CDR3 runs 15 residues. The CDR3 DNA sequence: TGCGCCAGCAGCCAAGAGACCGGCCGATTCAACGAGCAGTACTTC. This sequence encodes CASSQETGRFNEQYF.

The chain employs TRBV6-8 and TRBJ2-2, with D possibly matching TRBD2 (6 bases). V was pared by 6 bases and J by 1 base, with 9 bases between. The length of the CDR3 is 14 residues. Germline V gene sequence: CDR1 MNHGY, CDR2 SAAAGT. The CDR3 region is CASREGGNTGELFF. The CDR3 region has the DNA TGTGCCAGCAGGGAGGGAGGGAACACCGGGGAGCTGTTTTTT.

CDR3 amino acids: CASSVQLAGVYNEQFF. The CDR3 DNA follows: TGTGCCAGCAGTGTCCAACTAGCGGGAGTTTACAATGAGCAGTTCTTC. The chain couples TRBV25-1 to TRBJ2-1; 11 nucleotides align to TRBD2. The trim removed 4 bases at V and 4 bases at J, leaving 6 bases unmatched. The CDR3 is made up of 16 amino acids. Germline CDR1 is MGHDK and CDR2 is SYGVNS.

The chain couples TRBV11-3 to TRBJ2-7, with D hard to call. Germline CDR1 and CDR2: SGHNT and YENEEA. V lost 5 bases and J 2 bases, leaving 13 bases between the germline ends. The CDR3 is 14 amino acids. CDR3 bases: TGTGCCAGCAGCCCGCTGCCGGGCGCCTACGAGCAGTACTTC. This encodes CASSPLPGAYEQYF.

A note on this clone: The same CDR3 arises from other DNA sequences in this sample as well. The rearrangement links TRBV6-5 to TRBJ2-7, with D perhaps TRBD1 (6 bases). The CDR3 covers 12 residues. Trimming took 6 bases from V and 4 from J, leaving 10 bases between them. The germline V gene encodes CDR1 MNHEY and CDR2 SVGAGI. This chain's CDR3 is CASSLQGYEQYF. CDR3 DNA: TGTGCCAGCAGCCTCCAGGGGTACGAGCAGTACTTC.

The rearrangement links TRBV20-1 to TRBJ2-1; D is possibly TRBD2 (5 bases). Trimming took 8 bases from V and 10 from J, leaving 15 bases between them. CDR1 and CDR2 from the germline V gene are DFQATT and SNEGSKA (reference sequence). This CDR3 spans 11 amino acids. The CDR3 region has the DNA TGCAGTCCCACTCGGGGAAACGAGCAGTTCTTC. Translating gives CSPTRGNEQFF.

This chain uses TRBV5-1 with TRBJ2-1; TRBD1 or TRBD2 may be the D gene (5 bases each). V lost 1 base to trimming and J lost 9 bases, with 8 bases between them. Germline lookup yields CDR1 SGHRS and CDR2 YFSETQ. The CDR3 is 12 amino acids. This CDR3 is CASSLWGSEQFF. The CDR3 DNA is TGCGCCAGCAGCTTGTGGGGGAGTGAGCAGTTCTTC.

The chain links TRBV5-4 to TRBJ2-4; the D is unclear. Germline CDR1 and CDR2: SGHNT and YYREEE (reference sequence). The CDR3 runs to 13 residues. The V and J ends lost 3 bases and 0 bases respectively, with 4 bases between them. In nucleotides, the CDR3 is TGTGCCAGCAGCTCTTTAGCCAAAAACATTCAGTACTTC. Residues: CASSSLAKNIQYF.

The chain links TRBV28 to TRBJ1-5; D is unresolved. Trimming cost V 5 bases and J 6 bases, with 14 bases left between them. Germline V lookup: CDR1 MDHEN, CDR2 SYDVKM. The CDR3 has 14 residues. CDR3 nucleotide sequence: TGTGCCAGCAGTACCAGAAGGGTGGGTCAGCCCCAGCATTTT. Protein: CASSTRRVGQPQHF.

The gene calls are TRBV6-1 and TRBJ1-2; TRBD1 agrees at 7 bases. CDR3 size: 13 residues. V was pared by 7 bases and J by 7 bases, with 9 bases of the junction left unmatched. In germline, CDR1 is MNHNS, CDR2 SASEGT. The CDR3, as DNA: TGTGCCAGCACCCTAAGACAGGGCAGTGGCTACACCTTC. Protein product: CASTLRQGSGYTF.